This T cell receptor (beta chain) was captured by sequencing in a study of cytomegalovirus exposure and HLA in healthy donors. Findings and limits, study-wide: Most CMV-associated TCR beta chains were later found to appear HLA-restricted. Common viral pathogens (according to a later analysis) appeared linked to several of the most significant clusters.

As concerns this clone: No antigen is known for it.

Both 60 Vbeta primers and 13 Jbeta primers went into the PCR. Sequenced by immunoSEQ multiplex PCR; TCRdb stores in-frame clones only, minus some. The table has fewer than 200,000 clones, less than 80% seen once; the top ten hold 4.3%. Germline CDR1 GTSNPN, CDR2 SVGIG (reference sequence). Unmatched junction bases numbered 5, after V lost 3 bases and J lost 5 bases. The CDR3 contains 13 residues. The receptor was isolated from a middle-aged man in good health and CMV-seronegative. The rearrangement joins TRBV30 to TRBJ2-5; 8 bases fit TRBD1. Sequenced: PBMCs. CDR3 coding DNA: TGTGCCTGGAGACCGACAGGGGTGGAGACCCAGTACTTC. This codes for CAWRPTGVETQYF.